This T cell receptor (beta chain) was captured in a study of shared clonotypes between healthy human individuals. Germline loops: CDR1 MDHEN, CDR2 SYDVKM. V was cut by 2 bases and J by 3 bases, with 17 bases left in between. The length of the CDR3 is 17 residues. Study results and caveats: Measured sharing among donors was expected to vary with sequencing depth.

Remarks on this clone: Its specificity is not known.

The donors were all Caucasian adults (living in Nashville, Tennessee). The genomic DNA of each subset was split evenly across several immunoSEQ plates. Replicate PCRs run on unsorted PBMC used 250 to 300 ng DNA, which was about 30,000 T cell genomes. Produced via immunoSEQ multiplex PCR; TCRdb's table is partial and in-frame only. The sample shows some 530,000 clones, more than 65% of them seen only once. The source is a woman aged 40 to 50 in good health. Some clones in this sample may be carry-over from other donors' samples. Sample: PBMCs. The chain carries TRBV28 and TRBJ1-5, with D possibly TRBD1 on 6 matching bases. CDR3 protein: CASSLAGQRRNNQPQHF. Written as DNA, the CDR3 is TGTGCCAGCAGTTTAGCTGGACAGAGGAGGAACAATCAGCCCCAGCATTTT.